A selection of T cell receptor beta chains follows, all from one sample in a study of cytomegalovirus exposure and HLA in healthy donors. Profiled with immunoSEQ multiplex PCR; TCRdb holds only in-frame clones, not every one. The data show about 130,000 clones, approximately 92% seen once. Source material: PBMCs. These receptors were collected from a woman aged 18-29 years in good health and CMV-seropositive. Both conserved end residues are part of each CDR3. D genes are given only for firm matches. Clone size is stated in some rows and not others, as once, few, many or a class when expanded.

J gene,V gene,clone size,D gene,CDR3 DNA,CDR3 protein
TRBJ2-1,TRBV5-4,.,.,TGTGCCAGCAGAAGGGGGTTCGAAAATGAGCAGTTCTTC,CASRRGFENEQFF
TRBJ2-2,TRBV5-6,.,.,TGTGCCAGCAGCCCGTTGACAGGCCTTGGGGAGCTGTTTTTT,CASSPLTGLGELFF
TRBJ2-1,TRBV5-1,.,.,TGCGCCAGCAGCTTAGAGGACACCTCCTACAATGAGCAGTTCTTC,CASSLEDTSYNEQFF
TRBJ1-4,TRBV5-4,.,.,TGTGCCAGCAGCTCCGGCAGGGTGGGGCGCGGTGAAAAACTGTTTTTT,CASSSGRVGRGEKLFF
TRBJ1-2,TRBV30,once,TRBD1,TGTGCCTGGAGTGTACAGGGGACACCCCGCTACACCTTC,CAWSVQGTPRYTF
TRBJ2-6,TRBV11-2,.,.,TGTGCCAGCAGCTTAGGCGGAGGGGGCACCCTCTCTGGGGCCAACGTCCTGACTTTC,CASSLGGGGTLSGANVLTF
TRBJ2-3,TRBV18,once,TRBD2,TGTGCCAGCTCCCCGACTAGCGGAGTTACAGATACGCAGTATTTT,CASSPTSGVTDTQYF
TRBJ1-3,TRBV27,.,.,TGTGCCAGCAGTTTGGGGCTTGGGGGGGGAAACACCATATATTTT,CASSLGLGGGNTIYF
TRBJ1-2,TRBV7-8,.,.,TGTGCCAGCAGCCCCACAGGGCGGTATGGCTACACCTTC,CASSPTGRYGYTF
TRBJ1-1,TRBV11-2,.,.,TGTGCCAGCAGCTTAGCTGGAGGTCCCGAAGCTTTCTTT,CASSLAGGPEAFF
TRBJ1-6,TRBV28,.,.,TGTGCCAGCAGTTGGGGGCTAGGAGGCTCCTATAATTCACCCCTCCACTTT,CASSWGLGGSYNSPLHF
TRBJ2-7,TRBV5-1,few,TRBD1,TGCGCCAGCAGCCCGACAGGGTACGAGCAGTACTTC,CASSPTGYEQYF
TRBJ2-2,TRBV4-1,.,.,TGCGCCAGCAGGCAAACAGGGAACACCGGGGAGCTGTTTTTT,CASRQTGNTGELFF
TRBJ1-4,TRBV7-3,.,TRBD1,TGTGCCAGCAGCGCTACAGGGGGCGATGCGGAAAAACTGTTTTTT,CASSATGGDAEKLFF
TRBJ1-2,TRBV30,once,.,TGTGCCTGGACCAGGAACTATGGCTACACCTTC,CAWTRNYGYTF
TRBJ1-5,TRBV27,once,TRBD1,TGTGCCAGCAGCGATGGGACAGGGGGGGATCAGCCCCAGCATTTT,CASSDGTGGDQPQHF
TRBJ1-2,TRBV5-6,.,.,TGTGCCAGCAGCTTGGGAGAGAGTTCTAACTATGGCTACACCTTC,CASSLGESSNYGYTF
TRBJ1-5,TRBV5-4,.,.,TGTGCCAGCAGCCCGGGGGGCAATCAGCCCCAGCATTTT,CASSPGGNQPQHF
TRBJ1-4,TRBV4-1,.,.,TGCGCCAGCAGCCAGCGACATTTTAATGAAAAACTGTTTTTT,CASSQRHFNEKLFF
TRBJ2-5,TRBV5-1,.,TRBD2,TGCGCCAGCAGCTTGGAAGCGGGGGGGCGTCAAGAGACCCAGTACTTC,CASSLEAGGRQETQYF
TRBJ1-2,TRBV29-1,.,.,TGCAGCGCCGATCTACAGCCAGGCTACACCTTC,CSADLQPGYTF
TRBJ1-2,TRBV7-9,.,.,TGTGCCAGCAGCTTTCGTGAGGGCTACACCTTC,CASSFREGYTF
TRBJ1-3,TRBV15,.,.,TGTGCCACCAGCAGAGTTAACATGGGAAACACCATATATTTT,CATSRVNMGNTIYF
TRBJ2-1,TRBV7-2,.,.,TGTGCCAGCAGCTCCACCGCTACCGCCGTGTACAATGAGCAGTTCTTC,CASSSTATAVYNEQFF
TRBJ1-4,TRBV6-5,.,.,TGTGCCAGCAACGCGGCCCCTAATGAAAAACTGTTTTTT,CASNAAPNEKLFF
TRBJ2-2,TRBV30,.,.,TGTGCCTGGGGAGTGTTTTCCGGGGAGCTGTTTTTT,CAWGVFSGELFF
TRBJ1-6,TRBV6-5,few,.,TGTGCCAGCAGTTACTCGGCCAATTCACCCCTCCACTTT,CASSYSANSPLHF
TRBJ1-1,TRBV30,.,TRBD1,TGTGCCTGGAGTGGCACTACAGGGGGGACTGAAGCTTTCTTT,CAWSGTTGGTEAFF
TRBJ1-1,TRBV7-8,.,TRBD1,TGTGCCAGCAGCTGGGATCGGGACAGCGACACGAGTGAAGCTTTCTTT,CASSWDRDSDTSEAFF
TRBJ1-3,TRBV10-3,.,.,TGTGCCATCAGTGACCCTGGGACTAGGGATAACACCATATATTTT,CAISDPGTRDNTIYF